This TCR beta chain appears in the sequencing data of a study of response to subunit inactivated influenza vaccine. The study's findings and limits: With each seasonal influenza vaccination, the authors suggested, few new T cells are recruited.

Trimming removed 5 bases from V and 6 bases from J, with 10 bases in between. There are 12 residues in the CDR3. Germline loops: CDR1 KGHDR, CDR2 SFDVKD. This clonotype was recorded many times. The antigen is undetermined. TCRdb re-analysed the RT-PCR reads in MiXCR, keeping a single row per CDR3 protein. Found here are 450,000 to 600,000 distinct CDR3 sequences, 16% of them singletons; the top ten hold 3%. The sequencing used CD4+ T cells sorted from PBMCs, collected less than 25 months after vaccination. This chain uses TRBV24-1 with TRBJ2-7; D gene ambiguous. This receptor was taken from a man aged 45 to 70 who received an inactivated influenza vaccine. The CDR3, as DNA: TGTGCCACCAGTGGGGTGTTTGGCGAGCAGTACTTC. Amino acids: CATSGVFGEQYF.